Following are 2 T cell receptor beta chains from one sample sequenced in a study of shared clonotypes between healthy human individuals. Profiling relied on immunoSEQ multiplex PCR, and the TCRdb table lists in-frame clones only, not all of them. The table lists some 1,100,000 clones, around 78% of them singletons. Sequences were obtained from memory CD4+ T cells from PBMCs. Indicated subset: CD45RA-negative fraction. The source is a young man in good health. Some clones in this sample may be carry-over from other donors' samples.

This clone appeared a single time. This sequence joins TRBV7-2 and TRBJ1-2; 9 bases match TRBD1. The junction had 12 bases not matched to a gene; V was cut back by 6 bases and J by 13 bases. In germline, CDR1 is SGHTA, CDR2 FQGNSA. CDR3 length: 13 amino acids. The CDR3 loop is CASRTGTGLLATF. The CDR3 nucleotides are TGTGCCAGCAGGACCGGGACAGGGCTTTTAGCCACCTTC.

About this clone itself: With only one base between it and a far larger clone, this is likely a read error. Other DNA sequences within the sample encode an identical CDR3. This chain uses TRBV11-2 with TRBJ1-4; 9 bases align to TRBD1. Looked up from germline, CDR1 is SGHAT and CDR2 is FQNNGV. The CDR3 extends over 14 amino acids. Trimming cost V 3 bases and J 5 bases; bases outside gene matches: 1. CDR3: CASSLGQGNEKLFF. In nucleotides, the CDR3 is TGTGCCAGCAGCTTGGGACAGGGCAATGAAAAACTGTTTTTT.